These 22 T cell receptor beta chains came from one sample sequenced in a study of technical replicates of blood from a few donors. Measured with immunoSEQ multiplex PCR; TCRdb has only the in-frame clones, and not every one. The sample shows tens of thousands of clones, about 94% of them seen only once. The specimen sequenced was T cells isolated from PBMCs. The origin of the receptors is a human donor in good health.

V is TRBV6-1 and J is TRBJ1-1; TRBD1 might be the D (5 bases). This CDR3 has 13 residues. V shed 5 bases and J shed 0 bases, with 7 bases lying between them. Germline-derived CDR1 and CDR2 are MNHNS and SASEGT. The CDR3 protein is CASSQGMNTEAFF. As DNA, the CDR3 is TGTGCCAGCAGTCAGGGAATGAACACTGAAGCTTTCTTT.

The J gene is TRBJ1-2, the V gene TRBV29-1, with 7 bases aligning to TRBD1. The CDR3 extends over 14 amino acids. Germline V CDR1 and CDR2: SQVTM, ANQGSEA. With 3 bases clipped from V and 6 bases from J, the junction kept 10 bases outside the gene matches. CDR3 protein: CSVDSEDRADGYTF. The DNA for the CDR3 is TGCAGCGTTGACTCGGAAGACAGGGCTGATGGCTACACCTTC. Supplemented by reference TRBV29-1 and TRBJ1-2, the full variable domain reads SAVISQKPSRDICQRGTSLTIQCQVDSQVTMMFWYRQQPGQSLTLIATANQGSEATYESGFVIDKFPISRPNLTFSTLTVSNMSPEDSSIYLCSVDSEDRADGYTFGSGTRLTVV.

The chain recombines TRBV2 with TRBJ1-2, with 8 bases identical to TRBD1. The CDR3 covers 15 residues. Germline CDR1 SNHLY, CDR2 FYNNEI. The V and J ends lost 6 bases and 8 bases, in that order; junction bases with no gene match: 14. In DNA form, the CDR3 reads TGTGCCAGCAGCGGGGAGACGACAGGGGTGAAGGGCTACACCTTC. This translates into CASSGETTGVKGYTF. The complete variable domain, with remaining parts taken from reference TRBV2 and TRBJ1-2, reads EPEVTQTPSHQVTQMGQEVILRCVPISNHLYFYWYRQILGQKVEFLVSFYNNEISEKSEIFDDQFSVERPDGSNFTLKIRSTKLEDSAMYFCASSGETTGVKGYTFGSGTRLTVV.

The chain couples TRBV9 to TRBJ2-7, with 8 bases that match TRBD2. The CDR3 has 15 amino acids. Germline V CDR1 and CDR2: SGDLS, YYNGEE. V dropped 3 bases and J dropped 7; count of bases not matched to a gene: 12. DNA for the CDR3: TGTGCCAGCAGCGGGACCGGGGGGGGCACTTTGGAGCAGTACTTC. Its protein product is CASSGTGGGTLEQYF.

The chain combines TRBV20-1 with TRBJ2-7, with D unclear. CDR3 length equals 10 residues. The germline V gene encodes CDR1 DFQATT and CDR2 SNEGSKA (reference sequence). V was clipped by 5 bases and J by 3 bases, with 5 bases between them. The CDR3 protein is CSAHNYEQYF. CDR3 DNA sequence: TGCAGTGCTCACAACTACGAGCAGTACTTC.

The V and J genes are TRBV5-1 and TRBJ2-1; 9 positions match TRBD1. Germline CDR1 reads SGHRS; CDR2 reads YFSETQ. This CDR3 is 17 amino acids long. V shed 2 bases and J 3 bases; nucleotides not matched to a gene: 9. Written as DNA, the CDR3 is TGCGCCAGCAGCTTCGGGGGACAGGGACTTCACTACAATGAGCAGTTCTTC. Protein: CASSFGGQGLHYNEQFF.

The CDR3 sequence: CASSWAGTPGRSAQYF. CDR3 coding DNA: TGTGCCAGCAGCTGGGCCGGGACACCGGGGCGGTCGGCGCAGTATTTT. This rearrangement joins TRBV5-6 to TRBJ2-3; possible D gene TRBD1, 6 bases. V dropped 3 bases and J dropped 10 bases, with 24 bases sitting between them. Germline CDR1 SGHDT, CDR2 YYEEEE. CDR3 size: 16 residues.

The rearrangement links TRBV6-5 to TRBJ2-7, with 7 bases fitting TRBD2. V lost 8 bases, J lost 2 bases, and 12 bases stayed unmatched. This CDR3 is built from 15 residues. In germline, CDR1 is MNHEY, CDR2 SVGAGI. CDR3 in amino acids: CASQAGGRFPYEQYF. CDR3 in DNA: TGTGCCAGCCAAGCGGGCGGGAGATTCCCCTACGAGCAGTACTTC.

This chain joins TRBV5-1 and TRBJ1-4; D gene unclear. V was trimmed by 3 bases and J by 5 bases, leaving 14 bases between them. The V gene's germline CDR1 is SGHRS and CDR2 YFSETQ. The CDR3 runs to 15 residues. The CDR3 sequence is CASSSRGGPNEKLFF. CDR3 DNA: TGCGCCAGCAGCTCCCGGGGAGGACCAAATGAAAAACTGTTTTTT.

The sample holds a few counts of this clone. This chain uses TRBV27 with TRBJ2-2, with 12 bases lining up with TRBD2. There are 16 residues in the CDR3. J lost 8 bases, V lost 2 bases, and 6 bases had no gene match. From germline, CDR1 is MNHEY and CDR2 SMNVEV (reference sequence). This CDR3 is CASSLSVGLAGGELFF. The CDR3 bases are TGTGCCAGCAGTTTAAGCGTTGGACTAGCGGGAGGGGAGCTGTTTTTT.

V gene TRBV30 combines with J gene TRBJ2-7, with TRBD2 matching 8 bases. The CDR3 has 19 amino acids. V shed 4 bases, J shed 3 bases, and the junction held 23 bases outside the gene matches. Germline V gene lookup returns CDR1 GTSNPN and CDR2 SVGIG (reference sequence). The CDR3 bases are TGTGCCTGGACGGGAGTAAATCCGGCAGCGGGGGACTCATTCTACGAGCAGTACTTC. It specifies CAWTGVNPAAGDSFYEQYF.

About this clone: The same CDR3 also results from other DNA sequences found in this sample. The rearrangement joins TRBV6-6 to TRBJ1-5; 10 bases line up with TRBD1. Germline V CDR1 and CDR2: MNHNY, SVGAGI (reference sequence). V gave up 6 bases and J gave up 7 bases; unmatched junction bases: 6. This CDR3 comprises 14 residues. The CDR3 is CASRGGTGDQPQHF. CDR3 bases: TGTGCCAGCAGGGGGGGGACAGGGGACCAGCCCCAGCATTTT.

The chain recombines TRBV2 with TRBJ1-5, with 9 bases lining up with TRBD1. Trimming cost V 1 base and J 7 bases; bases outside gene matches: 5. This CDR3 contains 15 residues. CDR1 SNHLY and CDR2 FYNNEI come from the germline V gene. The CDR3 loop reads CASSEVPGQGQPQHF. In DNA, the CDR3 is TGTGCCAGCAGTGAAGTCCCGGGACAGGGCCAGCCCCAGCATTTT.

This clone has a single count. This chain uses TRBV5-6 with TRBJ1-1; a weak D match, TRBD1 (5 bases). V shed 3 bases and J shed 10 bases, with 25 bases lying between them. CDR1 SGHDT and CDR2 YYEEEE come from the germline V gene. The length of the CDR3 is 16 residues. CDR3 loop: CASSSSLVGGPWLAFF. As DNA, the CDR3 is TGTGCCAGCAGCTCTTCACTTGTGGGGGGACCCTGGTTAGCTTTCTTT.

The CDR3 loop is CASSDPPPGTEYVCEQYF. The CDR3 DNA reads as TGTGCCAGCAGTGACCCGCCTCCCGGGACAGAATACGTCTGCGAGCAGTACTTC. This chain links TRBV6-4 with TRBJ2-7; 7 bases are a match to TRBD1. Germline CDR1 is MRHNA and CDR2 is SNTAGT. CDR3 length equals 18 residues. J was trimmed by 6 bases and V by 2 bases; bases with no gene match: 19.

The chain combines TRBV9 with TRBJ2-7; 8 bases align to TRBD1. The V gene end was trimmed by 0 bases and the J gene end by 4 bases; junction bases not matched to a gene: 3. CDR1 is SGDLS, CDR2 YYNGEE, per germline. This CDR3 has 14 amino acids. The CDR3 sequence is CASSVAQGGYEQYF. Written as DNA, the CDR3 is TGTGCCAGCAGCGTAGCACAGGGGGGTTACGAGCAGTACTTC.

This chain connects TRBV28 to TRBJ2-3; D call uncertain. V was cut by 10 bases and J by 1 base, with 12 bases left in between. The CDR3 spans 13 residues. From germline, CDR1 is MDHEN and CDR2 SYDVKM. CDR3 nucleotide sequence: TGTGCCACCCTGGATCGGGGCACAGATACGCAGTATTTT. Amino acid sequence: CATLDRGTDTQYF.

The CDR3 DNA is TGCGCCAGCAGCCAAGGTCGGGGGGACCTTCTAGGAAACACCATATATTTT. Its protein product is CASSQGRGDLLGNTIYF. V usage is TRBV4-1 and J usage is TRBJ1-3; a weak D match, TRBD1 (5 bases). CDR3 length: 17 residues. Germline CDR1 and CDR2: MGHRA and YSYEKL. Trimming left V 1 base short and J 4 bases short, with 17 bases between.

The chain recombines TRBV19 with TRBJ1-2, with D maybe TRBD1 (5 bases). Looked up from germline, CDR1 is LNHDA and CDR2 is SQIVND (reference sequence). V was shortened by 7 bases and J by 2 bases, with 11 bases between the two germline ends. The CDR3 runs 13 residues. The CDR3 sequence: CASISAGNYGYTF. CDR3 coding DNA: TGTGCCAGTATAAGCGCAGGGAACTATGGCTACACCTTC.

The chain carries TRBV6-6 and TRBJ1-4; D is unresolved. The CDR3 runs 15 residues. Trimming took 2 bases from V and 0 from J, leaving 7 bases between them. Germline-derived CDR1 and CDR2 are MNHNY and SVGAGI (reference sequence). CDR3 residues: CASSYSGSTNEKLFF. The DNA for the CDR3 is TGTGCCAGCAGTTACAGTGGCTCAACTAATGAAAAACTGTTTTTT.

This chain joins TRBV7-3 and TRBJ2-1; TRBD2 matches 8 bases. The ends lost 4 bases at V and 15 bases at J; junction bases unmatched: 11. The CDR3 spans 13 residues. The germline gives CDR1 SGHTA, CDR2 FQGTGA. CDR3 nucleotide sequence: TGTGCCAGCAGCTCCACCCCAGGACTAGCACTGTTCTTC. Translation: CASSSTPGLALFF.

The V call is TRBV25-1, the J call TRBJ2-7; maybe TRBD1 (6 bases). The germline gives CDR1 MGHDK, CDR2 SYGVNS. This CDR3 has 14 residues. Trimming took 7 bases from V and 7 from J, leaving 20 bases between them. The chain's CDR3 is CASTGQGLPVEQYF. As DNA, the CDR3 is TGTGCCAGCACCGGGCAGGGGCTACCAGTGGAGCAGTACTTC.